The 6 T cell receptor beta chains in this list originate from one sample, sequenced in a study of blood T cell repertoires in COVID-19. The method was immunoSEQ multiplex PCR; TCRdb's version includes in-frame clones alone and lacks a portion of them. The data show hundreds of thousands of clones, roughly four fifths seen once. Sequenced input: PBMCs or T cells enriched from blood (not recorded which). All receptors derive from a man in his forties who had been exposed to COVID-19.

This chain connects TRBV9 to TRBJ1-3; a possible D gene is TRBD1 (6 bases). The CDR3 has 21 amino acids. V lost 2 bases and J 0 bases, leaving 27 bases between the germline ends. From germline, CDR1 is SGDLS and CDR2 YYNGEE. The CDR3 reads CASSVDLNIPSDRFSGNTIYF. In DNA form, the CDR3 reads TGTGCCAGCAGCGTTGACTTAAACATCCCTTCAGACAGGTTCTCTGGAAACACCATATATTTT.

This chain links TRBV27 with TRBJ1-4; TRBD1 might be the D (5 bases). CDR3 length: 15 residues. Germline V gene sequence: CDR1 MNHEY, CDR2 SMNVEV (reference sequence). Trimming took off 3 bases at V and 5 bases at J, with 13 bases between the two ends. The CDR3 loop is CASSLVQGLNEKLFF. The CDR3 DNA follows: TGTGCCAGCAGTTTGGTGCAGGGCCTAAATGAAAAACTGTTTTTT.

This clone was found a few times. The rearrangement uses TRBV6-5 and TRBJ1-5, with a weak D call TRBD1 (6 bases). The germline CDR1 and CDR2 sequences are MNHEY and SVGAGI. Trimming removed 6 bases at V and 0 bases at J, with 12 bases between. The CDR3 runs to 15 residues. The CDR3 sequence: CASRWTEYSNQPQHF. Written as DNA, the CDR3 is TGTGCCAGCAGGTGGACAGAGTATAGCAATCAGCCCCAGCATTTT.

The chain is built from TRBV19 and TRBJ1-5; perhaps TRBD1 as D (5 bases). The CDR3 has 12 residues. The germline CDR1 and CDR2 sequences are LNHDA and SQIVND (reference sequence). Trimming pared 11 bases from V and 4 bases from J, leaving 12 bases between. The CDR3 sequence: CAAKRGNQPQHF. The CDR3 coding sequence is TGTGCCGCAAAACGGGGGAATCAGCCCCAGCATTTT.

The rearrangement links TRBV15 to TRBJ2-7; D possibly corresponds to TRBD2 (7 bases). This CDR3 is built from 14 residues. Germline V gene data show CDR1 as LNHNV and CDR2 as YYDKDF (reference sequence). Trimming removed 0 bases at V and 9 bases at J, with 15 bases between. CDR3 DNA: TGTGCCACCAGCAGAGATCGGGGGGCCTATGGGCAGTACTTC. Amino acids: CATSRDRGAYGQYF.

CDR3 sequence: CASRLGTENSPLHF. The CDR3 nucleotides are TGTGCCAGTAGGTTGGGGACAGAAAATTCACCCCTCCACTTT. The rearrangement joins TRBV19 to TRBJ1-6, with 7 bases identical to TRBD1. V shed 6 bases and J 7 bases; nucleotides not matched to a gene: 6. Germline V CDR1 and CDR2: LNHDA, SQIVND (reference sequence). The length of the CDR3 is 14 residues.